This TCR beta chain is from a study of a mutant IDH1 vaccine in newly diagnosed glioma. Study-wide context: All eight of the vaccinations patients received fell in weeks 1, 3, 5, 7, 11, 15, 19 and 23.

As to time point: week 23, last vaccination. All doses held 300 ug of mutant IDH1 20-mer peptide, with topical imiquimod. Those who donated had recent WHO grade 3 or 4 IDH1-mutant, ATRX-lost astrocytomas. Of note for this clone: Its matching antigen is unknown.

Germline CDR1 is MNHEY and CDR2 is SMNVEV (reference sequence). There are 13 residues in the CDR3. The germline V and J ends were trimmed by 6 bases and 4 bases, with 12 bases remaining between them. The method was immunoSEQ multiplex PCR; TCRdb's version includes in-frame clones alone and lacks a portion of them. The profile covers roughly 43,000 clones, with less than 85% appearing a single time and around 2.5% taken by the ten largest. The rearrangement joins TRBV27 to TRBJ1-2; D not resolved. This specimen was PBMCs, taken from a glioma patient whose treatment included an IDH1 peptide vaccine. The TCR originated in a woman aged 18-29 years with glioma. Some clones in this sample may be carry-over from other donors' samples. CDR3 residues: CASRTPGAYGYTF. CDR3 coding DNA: TGTGCCAGCAGGACCCCGGGAGCCTATGGCTACACCTTC.